This entry describes one T cell receptor beta chain. The V gene lost 2 bases and the J gene lost 9 bases, with 15 bases spanning the gap. The germline V gene encodes CDR1 SGHRS and CDR2 YFSETQ. This CDR3 has 14 amino acids. This entry comes from a study of control samples from healthy donors and cancer patients. Sequenced by immunoSEQ multiplex PCR; TCRdb stores in-frame clones only, minus some. This sample yields 150,000 to 180,000 clones, of which just under 95% are seen a single time; approximately 6.1% belongs to the top ten. The chain joins TRBV5-1 to TRBJ2-1, with a weak D call TRBD2 (7 bases). The material sequenced was blood. This sequence originates from a man between 40 and 49 years old in good health. CDR3 region: CASSFGGLKFEQFF. As DNA, the CDR3 is TGCGCCAGCAGCTTCGGGGGGCTGAAGTTTGAGCAGTTCTTC.